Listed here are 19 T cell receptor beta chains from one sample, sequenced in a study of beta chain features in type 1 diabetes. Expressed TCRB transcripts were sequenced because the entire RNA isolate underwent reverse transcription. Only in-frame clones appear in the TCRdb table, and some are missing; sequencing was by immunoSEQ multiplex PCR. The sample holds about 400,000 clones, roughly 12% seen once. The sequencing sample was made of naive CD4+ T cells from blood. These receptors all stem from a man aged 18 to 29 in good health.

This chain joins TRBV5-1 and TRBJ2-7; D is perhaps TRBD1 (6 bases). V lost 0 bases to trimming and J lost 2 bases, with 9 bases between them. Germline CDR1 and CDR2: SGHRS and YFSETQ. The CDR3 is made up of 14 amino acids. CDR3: CASSLASGAYEQYF. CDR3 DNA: TGCGCCAGCAGCTTGGCTTCAGGGGCCTACGAGCAGTACTTC.

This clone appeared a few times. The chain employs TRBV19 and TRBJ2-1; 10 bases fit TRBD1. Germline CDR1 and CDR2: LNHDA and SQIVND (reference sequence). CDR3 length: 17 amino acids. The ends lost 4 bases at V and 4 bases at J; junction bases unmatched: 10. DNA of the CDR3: TGTGCCAGTAGTACATCCTCCGGGACAGGGGCGTACAATGAGCAGTTCTTC. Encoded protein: CASSTSSGTGAYNEQFF.

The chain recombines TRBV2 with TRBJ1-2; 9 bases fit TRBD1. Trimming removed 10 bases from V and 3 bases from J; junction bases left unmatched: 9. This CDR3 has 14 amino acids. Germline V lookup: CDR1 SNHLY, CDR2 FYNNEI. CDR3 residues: CAILKRDRDYGYTF. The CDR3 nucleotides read TGTGCCATCCTGAAACGGGACAGGGACTATGGCTACACCTTC. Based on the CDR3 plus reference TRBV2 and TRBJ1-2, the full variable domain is EPEVTQTPSHQVTQMGQEVILRCVPISNHLYFYWYRQILGQKVEFLVSFYNNEISEKSEIFDDQFSVERPDGSNFTLKIRSTKLEDSAMYFCAILKRDRDYGYTFGSGTRLTVV.

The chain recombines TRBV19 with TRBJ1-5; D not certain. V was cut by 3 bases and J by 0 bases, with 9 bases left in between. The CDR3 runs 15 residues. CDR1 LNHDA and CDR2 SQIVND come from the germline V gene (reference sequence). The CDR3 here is CASSIPGYSNQPQHF. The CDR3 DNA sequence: TGTGCCAGTAGTATCCCAGGTTATAGCAATCAGCCCCAGCATTTT.

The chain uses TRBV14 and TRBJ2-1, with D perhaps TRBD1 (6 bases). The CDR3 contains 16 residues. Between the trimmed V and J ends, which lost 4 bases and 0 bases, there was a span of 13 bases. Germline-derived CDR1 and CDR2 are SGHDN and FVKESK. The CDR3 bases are TGTGCCAGCAGCCCAAAGGGGGTCCTCTCCTACAATGAGCAGTTCTTC. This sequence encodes CASSPKGVLSYNEQFF.

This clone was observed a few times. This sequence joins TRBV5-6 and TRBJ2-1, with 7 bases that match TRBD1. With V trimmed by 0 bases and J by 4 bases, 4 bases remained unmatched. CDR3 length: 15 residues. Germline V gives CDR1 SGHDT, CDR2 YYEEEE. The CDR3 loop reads CASSLAQGIYNEQFF. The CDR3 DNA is TGTGCCAGCAGCTTGGCACAGGGGATATACAATGAGCAGTTCTTC.

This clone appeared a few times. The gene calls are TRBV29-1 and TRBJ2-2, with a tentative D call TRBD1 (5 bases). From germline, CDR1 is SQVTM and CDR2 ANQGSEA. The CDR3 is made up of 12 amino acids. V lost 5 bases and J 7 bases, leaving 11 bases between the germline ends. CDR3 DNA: TGCAGCGTTCGACAGTTCGGCGGGGAGCTGTTTTTT. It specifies CSVRQFGGELFF.

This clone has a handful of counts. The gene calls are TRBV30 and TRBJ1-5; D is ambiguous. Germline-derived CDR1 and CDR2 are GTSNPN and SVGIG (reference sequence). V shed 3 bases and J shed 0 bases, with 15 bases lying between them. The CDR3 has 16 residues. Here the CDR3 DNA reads TGTGCCTGGAGCGCTAGGTTCGGGTATAGCAATCAGCCCCAGCATTTT. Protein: CAWSARFGYSNQPQHF.

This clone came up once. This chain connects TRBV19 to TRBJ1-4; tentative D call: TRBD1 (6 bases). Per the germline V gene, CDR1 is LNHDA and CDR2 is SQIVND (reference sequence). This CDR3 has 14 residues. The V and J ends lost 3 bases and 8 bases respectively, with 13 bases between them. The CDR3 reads CASSIGQSGEKLFF. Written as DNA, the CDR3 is TGTGCCAGTAGTATCGGACAGTCAGGAGAAAAACTGTTTTTT.

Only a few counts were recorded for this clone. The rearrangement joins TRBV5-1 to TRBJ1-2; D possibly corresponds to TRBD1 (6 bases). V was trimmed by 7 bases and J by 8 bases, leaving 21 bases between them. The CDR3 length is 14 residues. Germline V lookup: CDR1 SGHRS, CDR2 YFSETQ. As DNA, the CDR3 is TGCGCCAGCTATATATCCGGCAGGGGTGGCGGCTACACCTTC. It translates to CASYISGRGGGYTF.

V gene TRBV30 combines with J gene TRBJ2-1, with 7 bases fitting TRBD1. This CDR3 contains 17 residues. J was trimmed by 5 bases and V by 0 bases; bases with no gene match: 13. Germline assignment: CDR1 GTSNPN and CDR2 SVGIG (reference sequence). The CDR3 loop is CAWSVPGTVRSHNEQFF. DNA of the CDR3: TGTGCCTGGAGTGTACCCGGGACAGTACGTTCCCACAATGAGCAGTTCTTC. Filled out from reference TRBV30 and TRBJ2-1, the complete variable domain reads SQTIHQWPATLVQPVGSPLSLECTVEGTSNPNLYWYRQAAGRGLQLLFYSVGIGQISSEVPQNLSASRPQDRQFILSSKKLLLSDSGFYLCAWSVPGTVRSHNEQFFGPGTRLTVL.

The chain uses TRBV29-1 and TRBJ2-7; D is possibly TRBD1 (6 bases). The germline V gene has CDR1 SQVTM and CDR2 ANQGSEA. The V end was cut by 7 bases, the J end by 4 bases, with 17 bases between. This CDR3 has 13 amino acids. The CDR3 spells CSASPGQTYEQYF. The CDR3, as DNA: TGCAGCGCCTCCCCAGGACAGACGTACGAGCAGTACTTC.

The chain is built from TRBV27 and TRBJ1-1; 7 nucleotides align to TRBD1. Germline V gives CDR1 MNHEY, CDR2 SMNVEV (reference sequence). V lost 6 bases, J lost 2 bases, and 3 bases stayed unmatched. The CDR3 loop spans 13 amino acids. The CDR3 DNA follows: TGTGCCAGCAGAAGGACAGGTAACACTGAAGCTTTCTTT. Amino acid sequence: CASRRTGNTEAFF.

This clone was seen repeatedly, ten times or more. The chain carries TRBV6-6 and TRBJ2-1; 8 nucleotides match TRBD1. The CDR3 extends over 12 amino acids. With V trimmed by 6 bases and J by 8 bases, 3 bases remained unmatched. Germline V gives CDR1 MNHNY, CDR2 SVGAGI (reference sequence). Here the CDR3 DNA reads TGTGCCAGCAGCCTGGACAGGGATGAGCAGTTCTTC. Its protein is CASSLDRDEQFF.

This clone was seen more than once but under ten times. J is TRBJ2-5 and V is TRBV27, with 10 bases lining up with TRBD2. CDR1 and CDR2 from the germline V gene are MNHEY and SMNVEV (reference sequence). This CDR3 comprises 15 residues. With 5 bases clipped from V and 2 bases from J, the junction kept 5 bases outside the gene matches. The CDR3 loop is CASSRQAGGQETQYF. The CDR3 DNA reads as TGTGCCAGCAGTCGCCAAGCGGGGGGGCAAGAGACCCAGTACTTC.

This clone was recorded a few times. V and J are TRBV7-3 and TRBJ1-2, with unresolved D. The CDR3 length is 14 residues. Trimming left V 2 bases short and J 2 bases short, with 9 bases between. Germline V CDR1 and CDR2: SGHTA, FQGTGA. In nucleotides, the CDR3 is TGTGCCAGCAGCTTAGGCGGGAGCAACTATGGCTACACCTTC. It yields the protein CASSLGGSNYGYTF.

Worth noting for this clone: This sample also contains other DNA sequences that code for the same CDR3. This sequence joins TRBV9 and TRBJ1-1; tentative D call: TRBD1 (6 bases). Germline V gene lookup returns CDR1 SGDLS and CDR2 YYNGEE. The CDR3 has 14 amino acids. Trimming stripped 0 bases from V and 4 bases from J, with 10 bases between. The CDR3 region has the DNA TGTGCCAGCAGCGTAGTACAGGGCGGCACTGAAGCTTTCTTT. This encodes CASSVVQGGTEAFF.

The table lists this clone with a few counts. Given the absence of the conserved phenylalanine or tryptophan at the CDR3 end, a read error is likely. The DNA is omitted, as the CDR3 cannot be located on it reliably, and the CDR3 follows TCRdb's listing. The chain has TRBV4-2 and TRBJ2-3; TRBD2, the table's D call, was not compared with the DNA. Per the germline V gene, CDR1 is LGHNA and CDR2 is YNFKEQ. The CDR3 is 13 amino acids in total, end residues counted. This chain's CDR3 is CASSQVLAGAPNV.

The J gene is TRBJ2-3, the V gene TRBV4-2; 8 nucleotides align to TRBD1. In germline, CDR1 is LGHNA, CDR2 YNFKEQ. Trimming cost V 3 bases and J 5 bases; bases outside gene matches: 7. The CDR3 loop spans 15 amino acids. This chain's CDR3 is CASSQRQGAIDTQYF. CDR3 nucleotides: TGTGCCAGCAGCCAGAGGCAGGGGGCTATAGATACGCAGTATTTT.